This is a list of T cell receptor beta chains from one sample in a study of T cells in Graves' hyperthyroidism and ophthalmopathy. Each CDR3 protein is one row after TCRdb ran MiXCR on the multiplex PCR reads. The sample yields 380,000 or so distinct CDR3 sequences, about 13% seen once. Sequences were obtained from blood. Receptor source: a young man with Graves' hyperthyroidism that later progressed to Graves' ophthalmopathy. CDR3s include the opening cysteine and the closing phenylalanine or tryptophan. Fields, in order: V gene, clone size, J gene, D gene, CDR3 protein, CDR3 DNA. A D gene is named only where the DNA matches it firmly. The size entry is marked missing in some rows and otherwise reads once, few, many or a size class.

V: TRBV5-1
size: .
J: TRBJ2-1
D: TRBD2
CDR3: CASSLRTSGSIHNEQFF
DNA: TGCGCCAGCAGCCTACGGACTAGCGGGAGTATCCACAATGAGCAGTTCTTC

V: TRBV6-1
size: many
J: TRBJ1-1
D: TRBD1
CDR3: CASSPGTGRGTEAFF
DNA: TGTGCCAGCAGTCCCGGGACAGGTCGGGGAACTGAAGCTTTCTTT

V: TRBV5-1
size: many
J: TRBJ2-7
D: .
CDR3: CASSLDRSTDEQYF
DNA: TGCGCCAGCAGCTTGGACAGGTCGACTGACGAGCAGTACTTC

V: TRBV19
size: .
J: TRBJ2-6
D: TRBD1
CDR3: CASKVDFGQGVGANVLTF
DNA: TGTGCCAGTAAAGTCGATTTTGGACAGGGGGTTGGGGCCAACGTCCTGACTTTC

V: TRBV5-1
size: many
J: TRBJ1-1
D: .
CDR3: CASSLAGGFTEAFF
DNA: TGCGCCAGCAGCTTGGCGGGGGGCTTCACTGAAGCTTTCTTT

V: TRBV6-1
size: many
J: TRBJ1-5
D: .
CDR3: CASSEGPRLNQPQHF
DNA: TGTGCCAGCAGTGAGGGCCCGAGGCTTAATCAGCCCCAGCATTTT

V: TRBV5-5
size: .
J: TRBJ1-6
D: .
CDR3: CASSYERDAKIWKDNSPLHF
DNA: TGTGCCAGCAGCTACGAGAGGGACGCTAAAATTTGGAAGGATAATTCACCCCTCCACTTT

V: TRBV10-3
size: .
J: TRBJ2-2
D: .
CDR3: CAISESSGVTGELFF
DNA: TGTGCCATCAGTGAGTCGTCAGGGGTCACCGGGGAGCTGTTTTTT

V: TRBV15
size: .
J: TRBJ1-4
D: .
CDR3: CATSREGEKLFF
DNA: TGTGCCACCAGCAGAGAAGGCGAAAAACTGTTTTTT

V: TRBV30
size: many
J: TRBJ1-5
D: .
CDR3: CAWSCNQPQHF
DNA: TGTGCCTGGTCTTGCAATCAGCCCCAGCATTTT

V: TRBV30
size: .
J: TRBJ2-2
D: .
CDR3: CAWSVGGAATGELFF
DNA: TGTGCCTGGAGTGTGGGGGGGGCCGCCACCGGGGAGCTGTTTTTT

V: TRBV29-1
size: few
J: TRBJ2-1
D: .
CDR3: CSVEGQYNEQFF
DNA: TGCAGCGTGGAAGGACAATACAATGAGCAGTTCTTC

V: TRBV7-9
size: few
J: TRBJ2-1
D: TRBD2
CDR3: CASSLGYSLAGGYNEQFF
DNA: TGTGCCAGCAGCTTAGGTTACTCACTAGCGGGAGGCTACAATGAGCAGTTCTTC

V: TRBV25-1
size: .
J: TRBJ1-6
D: .
CDR3: CASSDRFPGTPLHF
DNA: TGTGCCAGCAGTGATCGGTTTCCAGGGACACCCCTCCACTTT

V: TRBV27
size: many
J: TRBJ1-6
D: TRBD1
CDR3: CASSFRTGAHLSSPLHF
DNA: TGTGCCAGCAGTTTCCGGACAGGGGCGCATTTAAGTTCACCCCTCCACTTT

V: TRBV5-1
size: few
J: TRBJ2-3
D: TRBD2
CDR3: CASSFSLAGGRSTDTQYF
DNA: TGCGCCAGCAGCTTCTCTCTAGCGGGGGGCCGTAGCACAGATACGCAGTATTTT

V: TRBV20-1
size: .
J: TRBJ1-2
D: TRBD1
CDR3: CSARVRGQSYGYTF
DNA: TGCAGTGCTAGAGTAAGGGGGCAATCCTATGGCTACACCTTC

V: TRBV6-1
size: few
J: TRBJ2-7
D: TRBD2
CDR3: CASSRELAGGLTYEQYF
DNA: TGTGCCAGCAGCCGGGAGCTAGCGGGGGGCCTCACCTACGAGCAGTACTTC

V: TRBV4-2
size: few
J: TRBJ2-2
D: TRBD2
CDR3: CASSRGELAAPIWTGELFF
DNA: TGTGCCAGCAGCCGGGGGGAGCTAGCGGCACCGATATGGACCGGGGAGCTGTTTTTT

V: TRBV28
size: many
J: TRBJ2-1
D: TRBD2
CDR3: CASSFGLVSSGGAGEQFF
DNA: TGTGCCAGCAGTTTTGGTCTGGTCTCTAGCGGGGGGGCTGGTGAGCAGTTCTTC

V: TRBV12-3/TRBV12-4
size: many
J: TRBJ2-7
D: TRBD2
CDR3: CASSTSGGRPYEQYF
DNA: TGTGCCAGCAGTACTAGCGGGGGTCGTCCCTACGAGCAGTACTTC

V: TRBV20-1
size: many
J: TRBJ1-5
D: .
CDR3: CSANSNQPQHF
DNA: TGCAGTGCTAACAGCAATCAGCCCCAGCATTTT

V: TRBV28
size: many
J: TRBJ1-1
D: TRBD1
CDR3: CASSPGGTGGVAEAFF
DNA: TGTGCCAGCAGTCCCGGGGGGACAGGGGGCGTCGCTGAAGCTTTCTTT

V: TRBV7-8
size: .
J: TRBJ1-5
D: .
CDR3: CASSFYGGGRNQPQHF
DNA: TGTGCCAGCAGCTTCTATGGGGGAGGACGGAATCAGCCCCAGCATTTT

V: TRBV5-1
size: many
J: TRBJ2-1
D: .
CDR3: CASSLEEVFNEQFF
DNA: TGCGCCAGCAGCTTGGAAGAGGTTTTTAATGAGCAGTTCTTC

V: TRBV11-2
size: few
J: TRBJ1-3
D: .
CDR3: CASSLDRGLSGNTIYF
DNA: TGTGCCAGCAGCTTAGATCGGGGACTCTCTGGAAACACCATATATTTT

V: TRBV4-1
size: .
J: TRBJ1-5
D: .
CDR3: CASSQVSDGDQPQHF
DNA: TGCGCCAGCAGCCAAGTGTCAGACGGTGATCAGCCCCAGCATTTT

V: TRBV5-1
size: many
J: TRBJ2-2
D: TRBD1
CDR3: CASRPGQGITGELFF
DNA: TGCGCCAGCAGACCGGGACAGGGCATCACCGGGGAGCTGTTTTTT

V: TRBV4-1
size: few
J: TRBJ1-6
D: .
CDR3: CASSPRPGSHSPLHF
DNA: TGCGCCAGCAGCCCCCGGCCGGGTTCGCATTCACCCCTCCACTTT

V: TRBV28
size: many
J: TRBJ1-5
D: .
CDR3: CASSAFNQPQHF
DNA: TGTGCCAGCAGCGCCTTCAATCAGCCCCAGCATTTT

V: TRBV6-1
size: .
J: TRBJ1-2
D: .
CDR3: CASRSEIYGYTF
DNA: TGTGCCAGCAGGTCTGAAATATATGGCTACACCTTC

V: TRBV7-9
size: many
J: TRBJ1-3
D: .
CDR3: CASSLMLGYQDTIYF
DNA: TGTGCCAGCAGCTTAATGCTGGGCTATCAGGACACCATATATTTT